This record covers a single T cell receptor beta chain. Participants were aged 18 to 89 years from around 26 US areas. Participant reports of clinical history set cohort assignment. Authors' processing steps: Nucleated cell number was recorded as an estimate derived from reference gene primer amplification. Sequencing used immunoSEQ multiplex PCR; TCRdb keeps in-frame clones, though not all of them. That table gives V, J and clone size, and the DNA gave D and trimming. The data show 150,000 or so clones, approximately 87% seen once. The data are from a study of blood T cell repertoires in COVID-19. Looking at the study overall: T cells, B-cell-depleted T cells, or PBMCs provided the cDNA or gDNA that served as material.

Trimming removed 0 bases at V and 13 bases at J, with 21 bases between. CDR3 length: 16 residues. The germline CDR1 and CDR2 sequences are SGHTA and FQGNSA. The chain is built from TRBV7-2 and TRBJ1-4; the D is unclear. The source is a woman aged 30 to 39 with acute COVID-19. The sample consisted of PBMCs or T cells enriched from blood (not recorded which). The DNA for the CDR3 is TGTGCCAGCAGCTTAGCACCCGAGGTTATCGGCCATGGACTGTTTTTT. Translating gives CASSLAPEVIGHGLFF.